This record covers a single TCR beta chain. Antigen specificity is unknown. The sample is drawn from a study of CXCR3-negative and CXCR3-positive naive CD8 T cells. Whole-study results and caveats: Researchers report that CXCR3-positive naive cells carry more hydrophobic TRB CDR3s than CXCR3-negative naive cells. Comparably high diversity marked both naive subsets, whereas memory CD8+ cells had much lower diversity. Naive cells, whether CXCR3-negative or CXCR3-positive, had similar TRBV-TRBJ usage, while memory cells differed.

The CDR3 is 18 residues long. In germline, CDR1 is SEHNR, CDR2 FQNEAQ (reference sequence). The method, 5' RACE with UMI labels, was used to prepare the TRB cDNA libraries. TCRdb re-called the 5' RACE reads; every CDR3 protein appears as one record, without DNA. Its table lists roughly 60,000 distinct CDR3 sequences. 300,000 cells per CD8+ T cell subset were flow-sorted in triplicate. Naive CD8+ T cells showed CD45RO-CCR7+CD27+CD95-. Source material: naive CXCR3+ CD8+ T cells from blood. The sample's subset: CD45RO-CCR7+CD27+CD95- naive CD8+ T cells expressing CXCR3 (TNR3+). The chain has TRBV7-9 and TRBJ1-1; TCRdb lists TRBD1, though no DNA is available to test this call. This TCR was sampled from a human donor in good health. Some clones in this sample may be carry-over from other donors' samples. CDR3 in amino acids: CASSLGVGRDREFTEAFF.